The next 2 T cell receptor beta chains were all read from a single sample in a study of shared clonotypes between healthy human individuals. Repertoires were generated with immunoSEQ multiplex PCR, while TCRdb's copy carries only in-frame clones and drops some. The sample includes 2.3 million or so clones, approximately 95% of them seen just once. The material sequenced was naive CD4+ T cells from PBMCs. Sample subset: CD45RA+ positively selected. The receptors originated from a man between 18 and 29 years old in good health. Some clones in this sample may be carry-over from other donors' samples.

J is TRBJ1-2 and V is TRBV28; D is unresolved. The CDR3 extends over 14 amino acids. Trimming cost V 5 bases and J 2 bases, with 12 bases left between them. Germline V CDR1 and CDR2: MDHEN, SYDVKM. This chain's CDR3 is CASSIGPTNYGYTF. The DNA of the CDR3 is TGTGCCAGCAGTATCGGTCCCACCAACTATGGCTACACCTTC.

The chain joins TRBV10-3 to TRBJ2-7; 8 nucleotides line up with TRBD2. Looked up from germline, CDR1 is ENHRY and CDR2 is SYGVKD. The V segment lost 10 bases and the J segment 6 bases; nucleotides outside the gene matches: 11. This CDR3 has 13 residues. CDR3 coding DNA: TGTGCCACCCTTAGCGGGACGAATACCGAGCAGTACTTC. Protein product: CATLSGTNTEQYF.